This T cell receptor (beta chain) stems from a study of blood T cells in healthy people across ages. The use of a sample-barcoded 5' primer and a J-beta primer mix characterized a second PCR of roughly 6 to 11 cycles. TCRdb called the 5' RACE reads again in MiXCR, with one record for every CDR3 protein. The data contain under 850,000 distinct CDR3 sequences, roughly 35% of them singletons. J lost 8 bases, V lost 0 bases, and 7 bases had no gene match. Germline lookup yields CDR1 SGHRS and CDR2 YFSETQ. CDR3 length: 15 amino acids. The source material was blood. V and J are TRBV5-1 and TRBJ2-1; TRBD1 agrees at 8 bases. This TCR came from a man aged 18 to 30 in good health. The CDR3 is CASSLETGDYDEQFF. The DNA of the CDR3 is TGCGCCAGCAGCTTGGAGACAGGGGATTACGATGAGCAGTTCTTC. Complete variable domain (other parts from reference TRBV5-1 and TRBJ2-1): KAGVTQTPRYLIKTRGQQVTLSCSPISGHRSVSWYQQTPGQGLQFLFEYFSETQRNKGNFPGRFSGRQFSNSRSEMNVSTLELGDSALYLCASSLETGDYDEQFFGPGTRLTVL.